The 21 T cell receptor beta chains below come from one sample, sequenced in a study of blood T cell repertoires in COVID-19. The protocol was immunoSEQ multiplex PCR, while the TCRdb copy is restricted to in-frame clones and leaves out a portion. The sample has approximately 220,000 clones, 87% seen once. Sequencing was done on a sample of PBMCs or T cells enriched from blood (not recorded which). Every receptor here comes from a woman in her 30s with acute COVID-19.

This clone was counted only a few times. The chain joins TRBV11-3 to TRBJ2-5, with 7 bases identical to TRBD1. Germline assignment: CDR1 SGHNT and CDR2 YENEEA. The J segment lost 5 bases and the V segment lost 5 bases, leaving 5 bases of the junction unmatched. This CDR3 comprises 13 residues. The CDR3 nucleotides are TGTGCCAGCAGCACTACAGGGGCGGAGACCCAGTACTTC. Its translation is CASSTTGAETQYF.

The chain uses TRBV11-3 and TRBJ2-1, with 7 positions matching TRBD2. This CDR3 comprises 14 residues. Germline CDR1 and CDR2: SGHNT and YENEEA. With V trimmed by 5 bases and J by 3 bases, 4 bases remained unmatched. In DNA form, the CDR3 reads TGTGCCAGCAGCGGGGGGGTTCGCTACAATGAGCAGTTCTTC. It translates to CASSGGVRYNEQFF.

This rearrangement joins TRBV13 to TRBJ2-1; 9 bases agree with TRBD2. Trimming at V came to 2 bases and at J to 5 bases, leaving 7 bases not matched to a gene. CDR1 is PRHDT and CDR2 is FYEKMQ in the germline V gene (reference sequence). CDR3 length: 16 amino acids. CDR3 nucleotide sequence: TGTGCCAGCAGCTTATATGGGACTAGCACCCACAATGAGCAGTTCTTC. Translated, it gives CASSLYGTSTHNEQFF.

The chain recombines TRBV12-3 or TRBV12-4 with TRBJ2-7; 10 bases are a match to TRBD1. The CDR3 contains 11 residues. Unmatched junction bases numbered 3, after V lost 5 bases and J lost 11 bases. The CDR3 reads CASSLGQGEYF. In DNA form, the CDR3 reads TGTGCCAGCAGTCTCGGACAGGGGGAGTACTTC.

This clone was counted a single time. This rearrangement joins TRBV30 to TRBJ2-3, with TRBD2 matching over 7 bases. CDR3 size: 13 residues. Germline V gene sequence: CDR1 GTSNPN, CDR2 SVGIG (reference sequence). V lost 7 bases and J lost 6; bases outside the gene matches: 10. This CDR3 is CAFSSSGGDTQYF. The CDR3 DNA follows: TGTGCCTTCTCCTCTAGCGGAGGCGATACGCAGTATTTT.

The V and J genes are TRBV12-3 or TRBV12-4 and TRBJ2-7, with D hard to call. The CDR3 totals 11 residues. Trimming left V 6 bases short and J 4 bases short, with 7 bases between. DNA of the CDR3: TGTGCCAGCAGCTCACAATACGAGCAGTACTTC. Encoded protein: CASSSQYEQYF.

This clone was observed a few times. The chain is built from TRBV6-6 and TRBJ2-7, with D possibly matching TRBD2 (5 bases). CDR3 length: 14 amino acids. V lost 5 bases, J lost 2 bases, and 13 bases lay in between. Germline V gene data show CDR1 as MNHNY and CDR2 as SVGAGI (reference sequence). CDR3 DNA: TGTGCCAGCAGTCAAGAGGACGGGGCCTACGAGCAGTACTTC. It yields the protein CASSQEDGAYEQYF.

The CDR3 sequence is CAIGVGGSSGNTIYF. The CDR3 DNA reads TGTGCCATCGGGGTCGGGGGTAGCTCTGGAAACACCATATATTTT. This chain uses TRBV10-3 with TRBJ1-3; TRBD1 is a possible D gene (5 bases). The CDR3 consists of 15 residues. The germline V and J ends were trimmed by 8 bases and 0 bases, with 14 bases remaining between them. Germline V gene data show CDR1 as ENHRY and CDR2 as SYGVKD.

This sequence joins TRBV4-3 and TRBJ1-6; the match to TRBD1 covers 8 bases. The CDR3 covers 15 residues. Trimming removed 3 bases from V and 11 bases from J; junction bases left unmatched: 9. Germline V CDR1 and CDR2: LGHNA, YSLEER. The CDR3 DNA reads TGCGCCAGCAGCCAGGAAAGGGACAGGTTGGCACCCCTCCACTTT. Translated, it gives CASSQERDRLAPLHF.

The chain has TRBV20-1 and TRBJ2-3; no firm D call. V lost 5 bases and J lost 6, with 6 bases in between. Per the germline V gene, CDR1 is DFQATT and CDR2 is SNEGSKA (reference sequence). The CDR3 spans 10 residues. CDR3 protein: CSAQRDTQYF. The CDR3 nucleotides are TGCAGTGCTCAACGGGATACGCAGTATTTT.

The chain couples TRBV4-1 to TRBJ1-6, with a possible D match to TRBD1 (5 bases). CDR3 size: 13 residues. Trimming shortened V by 4 bases and J by 12 bases, and 13 bases separated the two germline ends. Germline values: CDR1 MGHRA, CDR2 YSYEKL. This chain's CDR3 is CASSLGTGQPLHF. CDR3 in DNA: TGCGCCAGCAGCCTCGGAACAGGACAACCCCTCCACTTT.

J is TRBJ2-5 and V is TRBV5-1; 12 bases align to TRBD1. The length of the CDR3 is 16 residues. Unmatched junction bases numbered 9, after V lost 4 bases and J lost 5 bases. Germline V gene sequence: CDR1 SGHRS, CDR2 YFSETQ. CDR3 region: CASSTSGTGGRETQYF. The CDR3 coding sequence is TGCGCCAGCAGCACATCCGGGACAGGGGGCAGGGAGACCCAGTACTTC.

The sample holds a few counts of this clone. The J gene is TRBJ1-4, the V gene TRBV30; no firm D call. The length of the CDR3 is 14 residues. V gave up 4 bases and J gave up 3 bases, with 12 bases separating them. Per germline, CDR1 GTSNPN and CDR2 SVGIG (reference sequence). CDR3 loop: CAWTWGGANEKLFF. CDR3 in DNA: TGTGCCTGGACCTGGGGAGGAGCTAATGAAAAACTGTTTTTT.

This clone has a single count. The V gene is TRBV9, the J gene TRBJ2-3, with 7 bases identical to TRBD2. Germline V lookup: CDR1 SGDLS, CDR2 YYNGEE. Unmatched junction bases numbered 6, after V lost 0 bases and J lost 2 bases. This CDR3 is built from 16 residues. The CDR3, as DNA: TGTGCCAGCAGCGTAGGGCCAGCGGGGTCCACAGATACGCAGTATTTT. Protein product: CASSVGPAGSTDTQYF.

The chain couples TRBV3-1 (or the pseudogene TRBV3-2) to TRBJ2-1, with a possible D match to TRBD1 (6 bases). In germline, CDR1 is LGHDT, CDR2 YNNKEL (reference sequence). Trimming stripped 6 bases from V and 0 bases from J, with 9 bases between. The CDR3 spans 14 residues. The CDR3 nucleotides read TGTGCCAGCAGGCCCAGGGGCTCCTACAATGAGCAGTTCTTC. Its protein is CASRPRGSYNEQFF.

The chain recombines TRBV19 with TRBJ2-3; no firm D call. Germline CDR1 is LNHDA and CDR2 is SQIVND (reference sequence). V was clipped by 3 bases and J by 5 bases, with 3 bases between them. The CDR3 consists of 11 residues. The CDR3 loop reads CASSIRDTQYF. The CDR3, as DNA: TGTGCCAGTAGTATTCGAGATACGCAGTATTTT.

The rearrangement uses TRBV29-1 and TRBJ1-1; D might be TRBD1 (5 bases). Germline V gene sequence: CDR1 SQVTM, CDR2 ANQGSEA. The V end lost 2 bases, the J end lost 2 bases, and 9 bases lay between the germline ends. The CDR3 totals 13 residues. The CDR3 is CSVENGGNTEAFF. For the CDR3, the DNA is TGCAGCGTTGAAAACGGGGGAAACACTGAAGCTTTCTTT. Variable domain in full (rest from reference TRBV29-1 and TRBJ1-1): SAVISQKPSRDICQRGTSLTIQCQVDSQVTMMFWYRQQPGQSLTLIATANQGSEATYESGFVIDKFPISRPNLTFSTLTVSNMSPEDSSIYLCSVENGGNTEAFFGQGTRLTVV.

V usage is TRBV19 and J usage is TRBJ2-5; D unresolved. This CDR3 spans 15 amino acids. Germline V gene sequence: CDR1 LNHDA, CDR2 SQIVND (reference sequence). Trimming removed 1 base from V and 1 base from J, with 10 bases in between. CDR3 nucleotides: TGTGCCAGTAGTATAGGGCCCGCCGCCCAAGAGACCCAGTACTTC. Translation: CASSIGPAAQETQYF.

This rearrangement joins TRBV7-2 to TRBJ1-2, with a possible D match to TRBD1 (6 bases). Germline loops: CDR1 SGHTA, CDR2 FQGNSA. This CDR3 has 12 residues. V lost 3 bases to trimming and J lost 8 bases, with 10 bases between them. In DNA form, the CDR3 reads TGTGCCAGCAGCTTCACAGGGAAGGGCTACACCTTC. Its protein is CASSFTGKGYTF.

The V call is TRBV12-5, the J call TRBJ1-2, with D possibly matching TRBD1 (6 bases). The CDR3 is 14 amino acids. The V and J ends lost 8 bases and 7 bases respectively, with 20 bases between them. Per the germline V gene, CDR1 is LGHNT and CDR2 is FRNRAP. CDR3 protein: CASTGTHETGGYTF. The CDR3 DNA sequence: TGTGCTAGTACCGGGACACATGAAACTGGTGGCTACACCTTC.

A remark on this clone: This CDR3 is also generated by other DNA sequences in the sample. The chain carries TRBV7-9 and TRBJ2-7, with D possibly TRBD2 on 6 matching bases. V was shortened by 1 base and J by 4 bases, with 8 bases between the two germline ends. The CDR3 is 13 residues long. Per germline, CDR1 SEHNR and CDR2 FQNEAQ (reference sequence). This CDR3 is CASSLGREYEQYF. Here the CDR3 DNA reads TGTGCCAGCAGCTTAGGGAGGGAGTACGAGCAGTACTTC.